This T cell receptor (beta chain) was identified during a study of cytomegalovirus exposure and HLA in healthy donors (dated by TCRdb to 2016 to 2017). With regard to the full study: In an earlier analysis of under 600 of the donors, 276 Gb of sequence data and 95 million to 130 million unique TCR beta sequences from about 190 million T cells were reported. Using immunosequencing, the study profiled T cell repertoires from about 610 subjects and related those repertoires to cytomegalovirus serostatus. Alongside the repertoire data, information on donor age, sex, ethnicity and CMV serostatus was compiled. Typing coverage differed by locus: A, B, C, DRB1 and DQB1 were typed in about 620-640 donors, DQA1 in roughly 500, DPA1 in 600 to 610, and DPB1 in 400 to 490. Of the 398 genotyped donors, 65% to 90% were placed in the genetic ancestry cluster associated with self-reported Caucasian donors. About five DR-DQ haplotypes were treated as single units for association and clustering because of strong linkage in the cohort. In a later genetic analysis, genome-wide SNP genotypes for about three fifths of the 666 donors were used, and that subset was treated as a discovery cohort. The study aimed to test whether signatures of past pathogen exposure could be identified by cataloging public T cell receptors. In the later analysis, no new phenotypic data were used to find candidate immune exposures; instead, reliance was placed on TCR beta sequences and their occurrence across donors. Among 300 to 450 genotyped donors of the cohort, an average of about 240,000 unique TCR beta nucleotide sequences were sequenced per donor, roughly 20% of them non-productive. To decide whether each TCR beta V gene segment behaved as functional or pseudogenic, an earlier analysis of approximately 590 of the donors relied on high-throughput TCR beta sequencing. High-throughput TCR immunosequencing, statistical association of individual TCRs with disease status, and machine learning were combined to predict cytomegalovirus infection status. In a later analysis, previously published TCR beta repertoires from about 640 donors were re-analyzed and high-resolution HLA genotyping was added so that TCR occurrence patterns could be studied. Along with the approximately 670-subject first cohort, a separate validation cohort of over a hundred different subjects was used. Every discovery cohort repertoire had been produced on one sequencing platform. HLA typing included class I and class II loci at four-digit resolution. An early release that covered around 590 HLA-typed donors contained around 300 gigabases of sequencing data and roughly 84 million unique TCR sequences. Summary of the overall study and its limitations: In both the original and validation cohorts, the classifier was reported to diagnose cytomegalovirus status with high specificity and sensitivity. Because HLA typing was missing for some donors at each locus, association tests included only the typed subset. The sequencing pipeline was judged likely to have produced a cluster of highly shared sequence variants as a technical artifact. Only TCR beta chains were sequenced in this cohort, and the absence of alpha or paired-chain data limited detectable features. A later analysis found that most CMV-associated TCR beta chains appeared HLA-restricted, with HLA associations seemingly driven largely by CMV exposure. Broadly in line with IMGT annotations, most TCR beta V segments showed up in productive rearrangements about 90% or about 30% of the time in an earlier analysis of under 700 of the donors. In a later analysis, HLA-associated TCR beta chains showed more clonal expansion and lower generation probabilities than non-associated chains that were equally common. A further reported finding was that TCR beta sequences accurately predicted the HLA-A and HLA-B alleles for most subjects in the first cohort. Linkage disequilibrium might explain the correlated functional status among segregating V segments, but an unknown experimental factor could not be ruled out. Most TCR sequences were seen in very few donors, while some public TCRs were found in many individuals. Approximately 18 rarely observed V segments, including chromosome 9 orphons, were excluded from the earlier analysis of some 590 of the donors because counts were too low. V-gene and J-gene trimming of TCR beta chains was associated with a missense DCLRE1C variant in a later genetic analysis, and the association was replicated in an independent cohort. At a false discovery rate of 0.05, a later analysis linked 16,951 TCR beta sequences to specific HLA alleles. Sequencing depth was assumed to be roughly uniform across donors in the presence/absence analyses, though that assumption may not hold. Strong co-occurrence of HLA alleles, especially DR and DQ, made assigning TCR associations to individual alleles difficult. Because the 87-base-pair reads could not distinguish some IMGT-functional V segments, including TRBV6-2 and TRBV6-3, those segments were excluded. In a later analysis, the rate of TCR association differed among HLA loci, with DRB1 alleles having the most associated TCRs and HLA-C alleles having the fewest. In the study, some 180 TCR beta chains were listed as associated with cytomegalovirus. A later analysis reported that several top co-occurrence clusters appeared linked to parvovirus B19, influenza, CMV and Epstein-Barr virus. Compared with the approximately 710-donor mean, donors in an Asian-associated ancestry cluster had fewer N-insertions in productive TCRs, according to a later genetic analysis. The authors suggested that the approach could potentially be generalized to other disease states and immunological phenotypes. In vitro tests confirmed that a few of the cytomegalovirus-associated TCR beta chains recognize cytomegalovirus antigens. The only immune exposure information available for the cohort was CMV serostatus.

Receptor amplification or capture employed the immunoSEQ multiplex PCR assay. For the multiplex PCR, a mixture combining 60 forward primers for TCR Vbeta segments and 13 reverse primers for TCR Jbeta segments was used. Amplification of the CDR3 region of rearranged TCR beta genes was performed with a multiplex PCR assay on genomic DNA. On the Illumina HiSeq System, the amplified TCR beta libraries were sequenced as 87-base-pair reads. Under the source paper's analysis protocol: In a later analysis, around 80 million unique TCR beta chains were counted across the roughly 700 repertoires, and around 10 million of these chains were shared by at least two donors. Raw reads were error-corrected and collapsed into unique sequences by a nearest-neighbor algorithm in which closely related sequences were merged to remove PCR and sequencing errors. Alignment of CDR3 sequences to IMGT reference sequences was used to assign V, D and J gene segments. Each retained sequence needed at least a six-nucleotide match to both a V gene segment and a J gene segment. A rearrangement counted as productive if the CDR3 had no stop codons and remained in frame with V and J, and every other rearrangement counted as non-productive. CDR3 was defined by IMGT convention, running from the second conserved V-encoded cysteine to the conserved J-encoded phenylalanine. In an earlier analysis of 587 of the donors, sequences lacking an unambiguous match to a single V gene segment were excluded. An earlier analysis of a few hundred of the donors called V segments functional above 56.7% productive rearrangements and segregating when the between-donor standard deviation exceeded 5%. To diagnose cytomegalovirus status from the catalog of TCR beta chain sequences, a statistical classification framework was built. In a later analysis, TCR nucleotide sequences were compared against IMGT/GENE-DB human TR gene sequences so that V and J genes could be assigned. In a later analysis, CDR3 sequences and most-parsimonious VDJ recombination scenarios were assigned using the TCRdist pipeline. In a later analysis, every TCR beta chain was defined by the combination of its CDR3 amino acid sequence and its V-gene family, and reads without a unique V-gene family were dropped. To address suspected cross-contamination and a sequencing artifact, a later analysis removed around 600 highly shared, low-generation-probability nucleotide sequences. In a later analysis, a clonal expansion index for each public chain was calculated from normalized within-repertoire ranks of inferred template counts. Generation probabilities in a later analysis came from a VDJ recombination model fitted to out-of-frame rearrangements, and those results were checked against IGoR. In a later analysis, TCR-TCR, TCR-HLA and TCR-CMV co-occurrence was scored with hypergeometric tests, and a repertoire-size bias correction was applied to TCR pairs. A later analysis estimated false discovery rates by permuting HLA or CMV assignments 20 times. A later analysis grouped co-occurring TCRs with DBSCAN, adding TCRdist sequence similarity when clustering within HLA-allele-positive subsets. Repertoires with fewer than 30,000 or more than 120,000 public chains, plus five repertoires with anomalous nucleotide sharing, were excluded from co-occurrence clustering. TCRdb obtained this table from immuneACCESS and retained in-frame rearrangements with V and J assigned. These tables miss some clones; where compared with another copy, unresolved V genes account for less than half of the shortfall, and the remainder is unexplained. V, J and clone size were drawn from that table, and D and trimming were deduced from the DNA. A total of more than 110,000 clones appear in this sample, 55% to 80% of them only once. The ten largest account for 1.3% of the sample.

With respect to this clone: The antigen it recognizes is unknown. Base quality data are lacking; no much larger clone is found one base away.

CDR1 and CDR2, per the germline V gene, are MNHNS and SASEGT. The CDR3 runs 13 amino acids, cysteine and phenylalanine included. The entry retains the CDR3 DNA only, 39 bases that are in frame from base 1. The junction shows trimming of 3 bases on V and 6 bases on J, and the gene matches do not reach 1 base of it. In total, approximately 690 healthy bone marrow donors made up the cohort. Cohort members were all nominally healthy when sampled, although unrecorded immune exposures were likely present. The donor was CMV seronegative and was included in the group of about 350 seronegative cohort members. Each donor provided a peripheral blood sample, and peripheral blood mononuclear cells were used for TCR beta sequencing. Genomic DNA extraction from the blood cell samples was performed with the Qiagen DNeasy Blood Extraction Kit.

Sequencing input: PBMCs. The V and J segments used are TRBV6-1 and TRBJ1-2; 10 nucleotides in the junction match TRBD1. The sequence came from a woman between 35 and 50 years old in good health and CMV-seronegative. CDR3 protein: CASSEGQGNGYTF. The nucleotide sequence reads as follows: TGTGCCAGCAGTGAGGGACAGGGGAATGGCTACACCTTC.